This T cell receptor beta chain was documented in a study of cytomegalovirus exposure and HLA in healthy donors. In its sample, this clone was seen a few times. Primers included in the PCR were 60 Vbeta and 13 Jbeta primers. Only in-frame clones appear in the TCRdb table, and some are missing; sequencing was by immunoSEQ multiplex PCR. This table holds some 65,000 clones, 65% to 70% found once. Germline-derived CDR1 and CDR2 are SEHNR and FQNEAQ (reference sequence). The CDR3 totals 16 residues. V was pared by 1 base and J by 2 bases, with 7 bases of the junction left unmatched. The sample was PBMCs. The receptor's source is a woman aged 25 to 39 in good health and CMV-seronegative. The gene calls are TRBV7-9 and TRBJ2-5; 7 nucleotides line up with TRBD1. CDR3: CASSLDGDRQQETQYF. CDR3 bases: TGTGCCAGCAGCTTAGATGGGGACAGACAGCAAGAGACCCAGTACTTC.